These T cell receptor beta chains were read from a single sample in a study of blood T cell repertoires in COVID-19. Some clones are missing from TCRdb's copy, which holds only in-frame ones; the method was immunoSEQ multiplex PCR. The table has about 380,000 clones, approximately 84% seen once. Input material: PBMCs or T cells enriched from blood (not recorded which). These receptors were obtained from a woman aged 25 to 45 who had recovered from COVID-19. Both conserved end residues are part of each CDR3. The order of the fields is clone size, J gene, V gene, CDR3 protein. Clone size is shown for a subset of rows, as once, few, many or a class of expanded clone.

size: .; J: TRBJ2-7; V: TRBV5-1; CDR3: CASSFGTYEQYF
size: once; J: TRBJ2-1; V: TRBV5-4; CDR3: CASSRTGQTYNEQFF
size: .; J: TRBJ2-7; V: TRBV11-2; CDR3: CASRYSYEQYF
size: few; J: TRBJ1-1; V: TRBV5-1; CDR3: CASNLYGGNTEAFF
size: .; J: TRBJ2-7; V: TRBV18; CDR3: CASSPQRGNSYEQYF
size: .; J: TRBJ1-2; V: TRBV5-6; CDR3: CASSLAGAAGDSVYGYTF
size: .; J: TRBJ1-5; V: TRBV6-1; CDR3: CASSGGRGSNSNQPQHF
size: .; J: TRBJ1-1; V: TRBV7-9; CDR3: CASSSSDRMNTEAFF
size: .; J: TRBJ2-7; V: TRBV5-6; CDR3: CASSLRGRLTYEQYF
size: .; J: TRBJ2-7; V: TRBV28; CDR3: CASSLAGQQGYEQYF
size: .; J: TRBJ2-7; V: TRBV4-1; CDR3: CASSLPGSYEQYF
size: .; J: TRBJ2-5; V: TRBV5-1; CDR3: CASSLGRTGQETQYF
size: .; J: TRBJ1-2; V: TRBV5-5; CDR3: CASSLGGTGNYGYTF
size: once; J: TRBJ2-7; V: TRBV5-1; CDR3: CASNLGTGTIGYEQYF
size: once; J: TRBJ2-7; V: TRBV19; CDR3: CASSMIPPSSYEQYF
size: .; J: TRBJ1-2; V: TRBV5-1; CDR3: CASSPGTEGQGGYTF
size: .; J: TRBJ1-2; V: TRBV9; CDR3: CASSVGQDESNNYGYTF
size: .; J: TRBJ2-2; V: TRBV7-9; CDR3: CASSPRTSNTGELFF
size: .; J: TRBJ1-1; V: TRBV7-9; CDR3: CASSTQGGYTEAFF
size: .; J: TRBJ2-1; V: TRBV4-2; CDR3: CASSQGQGSYNEQFF
size: once; J: TRBJ1-1; V: TRBV18; CDR3: CASSPSGANTEAFF
size: .; J: TRBJ1-1; V: TRBV5-8; CDR3: CASSSLDSWNTEAFF
size: .; J: TRBJ1-1; V: TRBV5-1; CDR3: CASSWTGSGGDTEAFF
size: .; J: TRBJ2-2; V: TRBV7-9; CDR3: CASTQGAGELFF
size: .; J: TRBJ2-3; V: TRBV30; CDR3: CAWSDRGLGADTQYF
size: .; J: TRBJ2-1; V: TRBV2; CDR3: CASIEGGPLSEQFF
size: .; J: TRBJ1-2; V: TRBV28; CDR3: CASSSPYRVGYGYTF
size: .; J: TRBJ2-7; V: TRBV3-1/TRBV3-2; CDR3: CASSQGSGGDEQYF
size: few; J: TRBJ1-6; V: TRBV7-9; CDR3: CASSLGTTSPLHF
size: .; J: TRBJ1-1; V: TRBV5-1; CDR3: CASSPDRQNTEAFF
size: .; J: TRBJ2-7; V: TRBV14; CDR3: CASSQAGTGKEQYF
size: .; J: TRBJ2-5; V: TRBV18; CDR3: CASSPEQETQYF
size: .; J: TRBJ2-3; V: TRBV7-3; CDR3: CASSLQELADTQYF
size: .; J: TRBJ2-7; V: TRBV27; CDR3: CASSPGLAGTYEQYF
size: .; J: TRBJ1-6; V: TRBV28; CDR3: CASSPTPTTGNSNSPLHF
size: .; J: TRBJ1-1; V: TRBV5-1; CDR3: CASSPRVENTEAFF
size: .; J: TRBJ2-1; V: TRBV5-1; CDR3: CASSIQDRGNEQFF
size: .; J: TRBJ2-5; V: TRBV15; CDR3: CATSGGGVQETQYF
size: .; J: TRBJ2-7; V: TRBV7-8; CDR3: CASSLPGQSYEQYF
size: .; J: TRBJ1-1; V: TRBV19; CDR3: CASSILVNTEAFF
size: .; J: TRBJ1-4; V: TRBV5-6; CDR3: CASSLGLVEKLFF
size: .; J: TRBJ2-7; V: TRBV28; CDR3: CASRPNSAGTGFYEQYF
size: once; J: TRBJ1-6; V: TRBV6-5; CDR3: CASFLWDRVASPLHF